One T cell receptor beta chain is described in this entry. The CDR3 has 16 amino acids. V gave up 5 bases and J gave up 0 bases; unmatched junction bases: 4. Germline assignment: CDR1 SGHTA and CDR2 FQGNSA. Original processing notes: Amplification of reference gene primers provided the estimated nucleated cell counts. Assay used: immunoSEQ multiplex PCR; TCRdb lists only in-frame clones, some missing. V and J calls and clone size are those listed in that table; D and trimming were worked out from the DNA. The table records about 62,000 clones, roughly 92% of them present only once. This sample is drawn from a study of blood T cell repertoires in COVID-19. Whole-study context: Some COVID-19 samples were acute and others convalescent; all came from the United States, Italy and Spain. The analysed material was cDNA or gDNA that came from T cells, B-cell-depleted T cells, or PBMCs.

This sequence joins TRBV7-2 and TRBJ2-3, with 11 bases aligning to TRBD2. The sample consisted of peripheral blood. The TCR sequence derives from a human donor in a cohort sampled during active COVID-19. The CDR3 protein is CASSGRLAGSTDTQYF. The CDR3 coding sequence is TGTGCCAGCAGCGGCCGACTAGCGGGGAGCACAGATACGCAGTATTTT.